The rows below give T cell receptor beta chains drawn from one sample of a study of low-dose radiotherapy and immunotherapy resistance in tumors. TCRdb reanalysed the reads using MiXCR and keeps one entry per CDR3 protein. The sample records tens of thousands of distinct CDR3 sequences, roughly a sixth being singletons. The sample here was PBMCs, taken before treatment. The receptor source for this set is a male donor with prostate cancer. Each CDR3 is given with its conserved first and last residue. Fields, in order: clone size, D gene, V gene, J gene, CDR3 DNA, CDR3 protein. D genes are given only for firm matches. Some rows mark clone size as missing; the rest say once, few, many or name a class of expanded clone.

>-|TRBD2|TRBV6-2/TRBV6-3|TRBJ2-1
TGTGCCAGCAGTGAACTAGCGGGGGACCTCGGTGAGCAGTTCTTC
CASSELAGDLGEQFF
>few|-|TRBV6-2/TRBV6-3|TRBJ2-2
TGTGCCAGCATGGGTTGGAACACCGGGGAGCTGTTTTTT
CASMGWNTGELFF
>many|-|TRBV20-1|TRBJ2-5
TGCAGTGGGAGTCATCAAGAGACCCAGTACTTC
CSGSHQETQYF
>many|-|TRBV18|TRBJ2-7
TGTGCCAGCTCAACCGCCACGTTCGGATACGAGCAGTACTTC
CASSTATFGYEQYF
>many|TRBD2|TRBV20-1|TRBJ2-1
TGCAGTGCTATTCTTCCCCGGGGGGGTTACAATGAGCAGTTCTTC
CSAILPRGGYNEQFF
>-|-|TRBV29-1|TRBJ1-2
TGCAGCGTTCCGGGGCTCTATGGCTACACCTTC
CSVPGLYGYTF
>many|TRBD1|TRBV19|TRBJ1-1
TGTGCCAGTAGTCCTACCAGGGGGCGAGGGACTGAAGCTTTCTTT
CASSPTRGRGTEAFF
>many|-|TRBV20-1|TRBJ2-3
TGCAGTGCTAGAGATCTTATCGGGGGGCAGTTAGATACGCAGTATTTT
CSARDLIGGQLDTQYF
>many|TRBD1|TRBV3-1|TRBJ1-1
TGTGCCAGCAGCACCAGGACAGGGGGGCACACTGAAGCTTTCTTT
CASSTRTGGHTEAFF
>many|-|TRBV5-1|TRBJ2-3
TGCGCCAGCAGCTTGATGGGGACAGATACGCAGTATTTT
CASSLMGTDTQYF
>many|-|TRBV5-1|TRBJ1-1
TGCGCCAGCAGCTTGGGCCAGGGGACCTCTGACACTGAAGCTTTCTTT
CASSLGQGTSDTEAFF
>many|-|TRBV7-9|TRBJ2-3
TGTGCCAGCAGCTTAGCCCCGGGTCCGTATTTT
CASSLAPGPYF
>many|-|TRBV3-1|TRBJ2-3
TGTGCCAGCAGTCCCGTCCGTTCTATCACAGATACGCAGTATTTT
CASSPVRSITDTQYF
>-|TRBD1|TRBV20-1|TRBJ2-7
TGCAGTGCTCTAGATCCCTGGGACAGGGCCCCTTACGAGCAGTACTTC
CSALDPWDRAPYEQYF
>many|TRBD1|TRBV4-2|TRBJ2-3
TGTGCCAGCAGCCTCTCCCCGGGACAGATCACAGATACGCAGTATTTT
CASSLSPGQITDTQYF
>-|-|TRBV6-8|TRBJ2-1
TGTGCCAGCAGTGAACTTCAGGGGGGCTACAATGAGCAGTTCTTC
CASSELQGGYNEQFF
>many|-|TRBV6-5|TRBJ1-2
TGTGCCAGCAGCCTACAGGGTGGTGGCTACACCTTC
CASSLQGGGYTF
>many|-|TRBV7-8|TRBJ2-4
TGTGCCAGCAGCTTAGCTGGGGGGGCGGGGGACATTCAGTACTTC
CASSLAGGAGDIQYF
>-|-|TRBV20-1|TRBJ2-2
-
CSAREHRGQYTGELFFF
>many|-|TRBV3-1|TRBJ2-5
TGTGCCAGCAGCCAAGATCAGGGGCAGCAAGAGACCCAGTACTTC
CASSQDQGQQETQYF
>many|-|TRBV12-5|TRBJ2-1
TGTGCTAGTGGTTTCCTCTACCGGGGCCGCTCCTACAATGAGCAGTTCTTC
CASGFLYRGRSYNEQFF
>many|TRBD2|TRBV18|TRBJ2-1
TGTGCCAGCTCACCACCTCTCTTAGCGGGGGGGAGCGATGAGCAGTTCTTC
CASSPPLLAGGSDEQFF
>many|-|TRBV7-6|TRBJ2-1
TGTGCCAGCAGCTTAGTAAGGAACTCCCCTCCGGGCAATGAGCAGTTCTTC
CASSLVRNSPPGNEQFF
>many|TRBD1|TRBV6-2/TRBV6-3|TRBJ1-5
TGTGCCAGCACCACGTGGGAGGGACAGGCTAATCAGCCCCAGCATTTT
CASTTWEGQANQPQHF
>-|-|TRBV27|TRBJ1-1
TGTGCCAGCAGTACGCGGGGCCTGGGGGACACTGAAGCTTTCTTT
CASSTRGLGDTEAFF
>many|-|TRBV14|TRBJ2-1
TGTGCCAGCAGCCCCCCGCGGAGGGGGCCGGACAATGAGCAGTTCTTC
CASSPPRRGPDNEQFF
>many|-|TRBV7-6|TRBJ2-7
TGTGCCAGCAGCCCGACTCCCGGGGGGCGCGCGTACTCCTACGAGCAGTACTTC
CASSPTPGGRAYSYEQYF
>many|TRBD2|TRBV20-1|TRBJ2-7
TGCAGTGCAACAGGACTAGCGACAAACGAGCAGTACTTC
CSATGLATNEQYF
>many|TRBD1|TRBV6-2/TRBV6-3|TRBJ1-2
TGTGCCAGCAATACAGGGGGCGGAGGCTACACCTTC
CASNTGGGGYTF
>many|-|TRBV12-3/TRBV12-4|TRBJ2-7
TGTGCCAGCAGTTCTGTTCGGGGTGGGTTCGAGCAGTACTTC
CASSSVRGGFEQYF
>many|-|TRBV20-1|TRBJ2-5
TGCAGTGCTCGGGAAAGACAGTTCCAAGAGACCCAGTACTTC
CSARERQFQETQYF
>many|-|TRBV4-1|TRBJ1-1
TGCGCCAGCAGCCAAGTCGGGGCCTCGGACACTGAAGCTTTCTTT
CASSQVGASDTEAFF